In this sample, the clone carrying this TCR beta chain turned up once. Its specificity is not known. These data originate in a study of T cell repertoires in cytomegalovirus infection. Study-level information: The study used recently identified HLA-C-restricted and well-studied HLA-B-restricted CMV epitopes.

Study-level findings and limits: CMV carriers with the relevant HLA were identified by cumulative public TCR beta family frequency. CMV-specific TCR beta clonotypes restricted by HLA-C were the ones dominating the ex vivo response.

The V gene lost 5 bases and the J gene lost 7 bases, with 15 bases spanning the gap. The CDR3 consists of 14 residues. The germline CDR1 and CDR2 sequences are DFQATT and SNEGSKA (reference sequence). TCRdb itself ran the reads through MiXCR, one entry per CDR3 protein. The sample records 450,000 to 650,000 distinct CDR3 sequences, around 40% being singletons. The specimen was cultured PBMCs, collected from culture after CMV antigen stimulation. This receptor was taken from a human donor in good health (CMV status not recorded). Some clones in this sample may be carry-over from other donors' samples. The V gene is TRBV20-1, the J gene TRBJ1-6, with D hard to call. The CDR3 spells CSAFDGEGNSPLHF. The CDR3 DNA reads as TGCAGTGCTTTCGACGGGGAGGGCAATTCACCCCTCCACTTT.